This T cell receptor beta chain was sequenced for a study of blood T cell repertoires in COVID-19. Overall study: Sites in the United States, Italy and Spain provided acute and convalescent COVID-19 samples. T cells, B-cell-depleted T cells, or PBMCs supplied cDNA or gDNA.

Per the authors' pipeline: By means of reference gene primer amplification, nucleated cell counts were estimated. Profiling relied on immunoSEQ multiplex PCR, and the TCRdb table lists in-frame clones only, not all of them. That table gives V, J and clone size, and the DNA gave D and trimming. This sample has 40,000 to 60,000 clones, with under 85% found just once. The CDR3 is made up of 14 amino acids. J was trimmed by 6 bases and V by 10 bases; bases with no gene match: 12. Germline loops: CDR1 LNHDA, CDR2 SQIVND (reference sequence). The specimen was peripheral blood. The V gene is TRBV19, the J gene TRBJ1-2; 9 positions match TRBD1. The source of this sequence is a human donor in a cohort sampled during active COVID-19. CDR3 protein: CATARDREWNGYTF. CDR3 DNA: TGTGCCACTGCGCGGGACAGGGAGTGGAATGGCTACACCTTC. The whole variable domain, filled in from reference TRBV19 and TRBJ1-2, reads DGGITQSPKYLFRKEGQNVTLSCEQNLNHDAMYWYRQDPGQGLRLIYYSQIVNDFQKGDIAEGYSVSREKKESFPLTVTSAQKNPTAFYLCATARDREWNGYTFGSGTRLTVV.